These T cell receptor beta chains were read from a single sample in a study of beta chain features in type 1 diabetes. Method: immunoSEQ multiplex PCR; TCRdb's copy keeps in-frame clones and lacks some. Among some 240,000 clones listed, around 15% were seen once. Sequencing was carried out using naive CD4+ T cells from blood. Source of these receptors: a man aged 25-40 years with type 1 diabetes. Both conserved end residues are part of each CDR3. D genes are given only for firm matches. Size values are once, few and many counts, or a class for expanded clones, and some rows have none.

j_call clone_size d_call v_call cdr3_nt cdr3_aa
TRBJ2-3 - - TRBV9 TGTGCCAGCAGCGTAGCCGGACAGAGCACAGATACGCAGTATTTT CASSVAGQSTDTQYF
TRBJ2-7 - - TRBV7-2 TGTGCCAGCAGCTTAGCGCTCCAATACGAGCAGTACTTC CASSLALQYEQYF
TRBJ2-1 few TRBD2 TRBV29-1 TGCAGCGCAAAGAGACTAGCGGGAGCAGTTGACGATGAGCAGTTCTTC CSAKRLAGAVDDEQFF
TRBJ2-3 few - TRBV10-3 TGTGCCATCAGTACCACTACAGGGATAACAGATACGCAGTATTTT CAISTTTGITDTQYF
TRBJ2-3 few TRBD1 TRBV2 TGTGCCAGCGGGACAGGGGATACGCAGTATTTT CASGTGDTQYF
TRBJ1-1 - - TRBV5-1 TGCGCCAGCAGCTTGGGTTCAGTGAACACTGAAGCTTTCTTT CASSLGSVNTEAFF
TRBJ2-2 few - TRBV30 TGTGCCTGGAGAAAGCAGGGCAAGACCGGGGAGCTGTTTTTT CAWRKQGKTGELFF
TRBJ2-7 few - TRBV6-5 TGTGCCAGCAATCGCGGCGGGACCATTTACGAGCAGTACTTC CASNRGGTIYEQYF
TRBJ2-3 - TRBD2 TRBV7-2 TGTGCCAGCAGCTCGGGACTAGCGGGCACAGATACGCAGTATTTT CASSSGLAGTDTQYF
TRBJ2-1 - TRBD2 TRBV28 TGTGCCAGCAAGAACCTTGGACTAGCGGGAGTATCAACCCAGTTCTTC CASKNLGLAGVSTQFF
TRBJ2-5 - TRBD2 TRBV5-1 TGCGCCAGCAGCCCAAGGACTAGCGGGAGGGAGGAGACCCAGTACTTC CASSPRTSGREETQYF
TRBJ2-4 few TRBD1 TRBV2 TGTGCCAGCAGCGAGGGGACAGGGGAGGGCATTCAGTACTTC CASSEGTGEGIQYF
TRBJ2-6 few - TRBV25-1 TGTGCCAGCAGTCCTTTTAGGGGCAGGGGAACTGGGGCCAACGTCCTGACTTTC CASSPFRGRGTGANVLTF
TRBJ1-2 - - TRBV12-5 TGTGCTAGTGGTACGCGTTCTAACTATGGCTACACCTTC CASGTRSNYGYTF
TRBJ2-7 - - TRBV6-1 TGTGCCAGCAGTGAAGCGGGTCCCTACGAGCAGTACTTC CASSEAGPYEQYF